One sample yielded the 19 T cell receptor beta chains listed below, sequenced in a study of cytomegalovirus exposure and HLA in healthy donors (dated by TCRdb to 2016 to 2017). The library was made by the immunoSEQ multiplex PCR assay. For the multiplex PCR, a mixture combining 60 forward primers for TCR Vbeta segments and 13 reverse primers for TCR Jbeta segments was used. TCRdb carries this immuneACCESS record with in-frame sequences only. Its versions omit some clonotypes, under half of them owing to an unresolved V gene in the studies checked, with the rest unexplained. The sample table records 150,000 to 200,000 clones; roughly 80% of these occur just once. 8.5% of the sample lies in the top ten. The sample was PBMCs. The origin of the receptors is a male donor in good health and CMV-seropositive.

The chain has TRBV5-1 and TRBJ2-1; the match to TRBD2 covers 10 bases. CDR1 and CDR2 (germline): SGHRS, YFSETQ. The CDR3 has 15 residues. J was trimmed by 6 bases and V by 4 bases; bases with no gene match: 7. The CDR3 bases are TGCGCCAGCAGCCCTGGGACTAGCGAGCTCAATGAGCAGTTCTTC. Translated: CASSPGTSELNEQFF. Supplemented by reference TRBV5-1 and TRBJ2-1, the full variable domain reads KAGVTQTPRYLIKTRGQQVTLSCSPISGHRSVSWYQQTPGQGLQFLFEYFSETQRNKGNFPGRFSGRQFSNSRSEMNVSTLELGDSALYLCASSPGTSELNEQFFGPGTRLTVL.

A few counts support this clone. V usage is TRBV7-2 and J usage is TRBJ1-1; a possible D gene is TRBD1 (5 bases). Germline CDR1 is SGHTA and CDR2 is FQGNSA. The CDR3 length is 13 residues. Trimming stripped 5 bases from V and 1 base from J, with 8 bases between. CDR3 residues: CASSRGENTEAFF. For the CDR3, the DNA is TGTGCCAGCAGCCGGGGGGAGAACACTGAAGCTTTCTTT.

The CDR3 nucleotides are TGTGCCAGCAGCAGACAGGGCCTAGAGACCCAGTACTTC. Translated, it gives CASSRQGLETQYF. The chain has TRBV11-2 and TRBJ2-5, with 7 bases identical to TRBD1. The trim removed 5 bases at V and 4 bases at J, leaving 4 bases unmatched. The V gene's germline CDR1 is SGHAT and CDR2 FQNNGV. This CDR3 contains 13 residues.

The chain couples TRBV4-3 to TRBJ2-7, with a weak D call TRBD1 (6 bases). Germline values: CDR1 LGHNA, CDR2 YSLEER. The V end lost 4 bases, the J end lost 2 bases, and 9 bases lay between the germline ends. The CDR3 covers 13 residues. The CDR3 here is CASSLGGPYEQYF. CDR3 DNA: TGCGCCAGCAGCCTAGGGGGTCCCTACGAGCAGTACTTC.

The J gene is TRBJ2-7, the V gene TRBV30, with D hard to call. Germline CDR1 GTSNPN, CDR2 SVGIG (reference sequence). Deletions cut 3 bases from V and 5 bases from J, with 11 bases between. The length of the CDR3 is 12 residues. The CDR3 protein is CAWSVVWHEQYF. Written as DNA, the CDR3 is TGTGCCTGGAGCGTGGTATGGCACGAGCAGTACTTC. The full variable domain, with the rest looked up from reference TRBV30 and TRBJ2-7, is SQTIHQWPATLVQPVGSPLSLECTVEGTSNPNLYWYRQAAGRGLQLLFYSVGIGQISSEVPQNLSASRPQDRQFILSSKKLLLSDSGFYLCAWSVVWHEQYFGPGTRLTVT.

The chain has TRBV10-1 and TRBJ2-7; 11 nucleotides agree with TRBD2. The V gene's germline CDR1 is WNHNN and CDR2 SYGVQD (reference sequence). CDR3 length: 13 residues. The V segment lost 7 bases and the J segment 5 bases; nucleotides outside the gene matches: 4. CDR3 nucleotides: TGCGCCAGCACGAAGGGACTAGCGGACGAGCAGTACTTC. Protein product: CASTKGLADEQYF.

J is TRBJ2-1 and V is TRBV6-1; 10 bases are a match to TRBD2. After removal of 2 bases from V and 7 bases from J, the junction contained 5 bases not matched to a gene. CDR3 size: 15 residues. The germline V gene has CDR1 MNHNS and CDR2 SASEGT. The CDR3 DNA follows: TGTGCCAGCAGTGAACCAGCGGGGGGGCAGAATGAGCAGTTCTTC. Translation gives CASSEPAGGQNEQFF.

The rearrangement uses TRBV6-4 and TRBJ2-2; 7 nucleotides align to TRBD1. CDR3 size: 15 residues. The V and J ends lost 6 bases and 0 bases, in that order; junction bases with no gene match: 4. Germline values: CDR1 MRHNA, CDR2 SNTAGT. CDR3 amino acids: CASSKTGTNTGELFF. DNA of the CDR3: TGTGCCAGCAGCAAGACAGGGACGAACACCGGGGAGCTGTTTTTT.

The table lists this clone with a few counts. J is TRBJ1-2 and V is TRBV5-6, with D maybe TRBD1 (5 bases). The V and J ends lost 2 bases and 6 bases respectively, with 11 bases between them. The germline gives CDR1 SGHDT, CDR2 YYEEEE. The CDR3 is 13 amino acids. The CDR3 is CASSFIGGNGYTF. CDR3 DNA sequence: TGTGCCAGCAGCTTTATTGGGGGGAATGGCTACACCTTC.

CDR3 DNA: TGTGCCAGTAGTATATACGGGGTACGCGGAAACACCATATATTTT. It codes for CASSIYGVRGNTIYF. The V call is TRBV19, the J call TRBJ1-3, with D hard to call. The V gene's germline CDR1 is LNHDA and CDR2 SQIVND (reference sequence). V shed 2 bases and J shed 4 bases, with 12 bases lying between them. The CDR3 length is 15 residues.

With regard to this clone: This specimen includes other DNA sequences encoding the same CDR3. The chain couples TRBV5-1 to TRBJ2-5, with D perhaps TRBD1 (6 bases). V was pared by 4 bases and J by 0 bases, with 10 bases between. This CDR3 region has 14 residues. The germline V gene encodes CDR1 SGHRS and CDR2 YFSETQ. The CDR3 spells CASSPGQNQETQYF. DNA for the CDR3: TGCGCCAGCAGCCCCGGACAGAACCAAGAGACCCAGTACTTC. Looking up the rest from reference TRBV5-1 and TRBJ2-5 gives the full variable domain: KAGVTQTPRYLIKTRGQQVTLSCSPISGHRSVSWYQQTPGQGLQFLFEYFSETQRNKGNFPGRFSGRQFSNSRSEMNVSTLELGDSALYLCASSPGQNQETQYFGPGTRLLVL.

The chain is built from TRBV5-1 and TRBJ1-2; unclear D gene. Trimming cost V 2 bases and J 7 bases, with 12 bases left between them. Germline V gives CDR1 SGHRS, CDR2 YFSETQ. The CDR3 length is 13 residues. The DNA of the CDR3 is TGCGCCAGCAGCTTTGGCAGTGGTGGTGGCTACACCTTC. Protein sequence: CASSFGSGGGYTF.

The chain couples TRBV9 to TRBJ1-5; 9 bases are shared with TRBD1. The CDR3 is 15 amino acids. V lost 3 bases, J lost 6 bases, and 7 bases stayed unmatched. Germline CDR1 reads SGDLS; CDR2 reads YYNGEE. Written as DNA, the CDR3 is TGTGCCAGCAGCGCCGGGACAGGGAATAGTCAGCCCCAGCATTTT. Encoded protein: CASSAGTGNSQPQHF. The variable domain in full, completed from reference TRBV9 and TRBJ1-5, reads DSGVTQTPKHLITATGQRVTLRCSPRSGDLSVYWYQQSLDQGLQFLIQYYNGEERAKGNILERFSAQQFPDLHSELNLSSLELGDSALYFCASSAGTGNSQPQHFGDGTRLSIL.

The CDR3 spells CASSVAGGRTEAFF. The CDR3 DNA is TGTGCCAGCAGCGTAGCAGGGGGGAGGACTGAAGCTTTCTTT. The V gene is TRBV9, the J gene TRBJ1-1, with 7 nucleotides matching TRBD1. From germline, CDR1 is SGDLS and CDR2 YYNGEE. V shed 0 bases and J 5 bases; nucleotides not matched to a gene: 4. CDR3 size: 14 residues.

The chain employs TRBV9 and TRBJ2-1, with a weak D call TRBD2 (6 bases). V was trimmed by 4 bases and J by 5 bases, leaving 13 bases between them. CDR3 length equals 14 residues. From germline, CDR1 is SGDLS and CDR2 YYNGEE. DNA for the CDR3: TGTGCCAGCAGCCGGGGGTCCCTCCACAATGAGCAGTTCTTC. The encoded protein is CASSRGSLHNEQFF.

This clone was recorded once. The chain joins TRBV10-3 to TRBJ2-2; D is ambiguous. V was clipped by 4 bases and J by 3 bases, with 6 bases between them. The CDR3 is 13 residues long. Per the germline V gene, CDR1 is ENHRY and CDR2 is SYGVKD. The CDR3 is CAISGSDTGELFF. The DNA of the CDR3 is TGTGCCATCAGTGGATCGGACACCGGGGAGCTGTTTTTT.

The chain carries TRBV5-1 and TRBJ2-2; tentatively, D is TRBD2 (5 bases). CDR3 length: 13 amino acids. V shed 0 bases and J shed 6 bases, with 6 bases lying between them. The germline gives CDR1 SGHRS, CDR2 YFSETQ. The CDR3 DNA reads TGCGCCAGCAGCTTGGTGGAGGCCGGGGAGCTGTTTTTT. It yields the protein CASSLVEAGELFF.

CDR3 sequence reads: CATSRDLGAQSPLHF. CDR3 DNA: TGTGCCACCAGCAGAGATCTAGGGGCTCAATCACCCCTCCACTTT. The J gene is TRBJ1-6, the V gene TRBV15, with a possible D match to TRBD1 (5 bases). V was shortened by 0 bases and J by 10 bases, with 13 bases between the two germline ends. The CDR3 is 15 residues long. From germline, CDR1 is LNHNV and CDR2 YYDKDF (reference sequence).

This clone showed up just a few times. V and J are TRBV28 and TRBJ2-3, with 9 bases identical to TRBD1. J lost 6 bases, V lost 7 bases, and 23 bases had no gene match. The CDR3 is made up of 19 amino acids. Per germline, CDR1 MDHEN and CDR2 SYDVKM. As DNA, the CDR3 is TGTGCCAGCATCCCCCCAGCCCACCGGGACAGGGTTACACCGGATACGCAGTATTTT. This encodes CASIPPAHRDRVTPDTQYF.